Shown below are 31 T cell receptor beta chains from a single sample sequenced in a study of OX40 agonist ivuxolimab in advanced cancers. Measured with immunoSEQ multiplex PCR; TCRdb has only the in-frame clones, and not every one. This table holds roughly 70,000 clones, almost 85% found once. Sample: CD4+ or CD8+ T cells sorted from blood, taken in a trial of the OX40 agonist ivuxolimab. All receptors come from an adult with an advanced solid tumor such as melanoma, head and neck, liver or kidney cancer.

This chain uses TRBV6-5 with TRBJ1-3, with 7 bases aligning to TRBD1. In germline, CDR1 is MNHEY, CDR2 SVGAGI. The V gene end was trimmed by 6 bases and the J gene end by 0 bases; junction bases not matched to a gene: 5. There are 15 residues in the CDR3. CDR3 protein: CASRKGQNSGNTIYF. The CDR3 DNA follows: TGTGCCAGCAGGAAGGGACAGAACTCTGGAAACACCATATATTTT.

The chain recombines TRBV11-2 with TRBJ2-2; D is ambiguous. The V gene lost 6 bases and the J gene lost 0 bases, with 14 bases spanning the gap. This CDR3 region has 16 residues. From germline, CDR1 is SGHAT and CDR2 FQNNGV. In DNA, the CDR3 is TGTGCCAGCAGGCCCCGGGCCAGCGCGAACACCGGGGAGCTGTTTTTT. Translation: CASRPRASANTGELFF.

As regards this clone: Sequence at one end of the junction differs from germline and may be a read error. The chain joins TRBV7-7 to TRBJ2-3; the D call may be TRBD1 or TRBD2 (5 bases each). From germline, CDR1 is SSHAT and CDR2 FNYEAQ (reference sequence). The CDR3 has 15 amino acids. The DNA of the CDR3 is TGTGCTAGCAGCCCAACCGGGGCACCCGCAGATACGCAGTATTTT. As protein: CASSPTGAPADTQYF.

The gene calls are TRBV6-1 and TRBJ2-7, with 9 bases fitting TRBD1. This CDR3 spans 14 amino acids. CDR1 is MNHNS, CDR2 SASEGT, per germline. After removal of 6 bases from V and 5 bases from J, the junction contained 8 bases not matched to a gene. The CDR3 DNA sequence: TGTGCCAGCAGCTGGACAGGGGACCCCGACGAGCAGTACTTC. Translating it yields CASSWTGDPDEQYF.

The V gene is TRBV10-3, the J gene TRBJ2-5; no firm D call. The ends were cut back, 0 bases at V and 5 bases at J, with 4 bases in the middle. Germline CDR1 ENHRY, CDR2 SYGVKD. CDR3 size: 12 residues. The DNA of the CDR3 is TGTGCCATCAGTGAGTCTAAGGAGACCCAGTACTTC. Its translation: CAISESKETQYF.

The V gene is TRBV18, the J gene TRBJ2-1; 14 bases are shared with TRBD2. This CDR3 has 15 amino acids. Germline values: CDR1 KGHSH, CDR2 LQKENI. The trim removed 5 bases at V and 9 bases at J, leaving 6 bases unmatched. CDR3 nucleotides: TGTGCCAGCTCAACGGGACTAGCGGGAGTTAGTGAGCAGTTCTTC. Translation: CASSTGLAGVSEQFF.

On this clone: The same CDR3 arises from other DNA sequences in this sample as well. The chain joins TRBV6-5 to TRBJ1-6; weak D call: TRBD1 (5 bases). The CDR3 has 13 amino acids. Germline V gene data show CDR1 as MNHEY and CDR2 as SVGAGI. Trimming removed 6 bases at V and 10 bases at J, with 13 bases between. CDR3 loop: CASSQGFLSPLHF. CDR3 nucleotides: TGTGCCAGCAGCCAGGGCTTCTTGTCACCCCTCCACTTT.

This chain links TRBV5-1 with TRBJ2-1; the match to TRBD1 covers 9 bases. The CDR3 length is 15 residues. V shed 3 bases and J 6 bases; nucleotides not matched to a gene: 7. Looked up from germline, CDR1 is SGHRS and CDR2 is YFSETQ. CDR3: CASSSPGQGANEQFF. CDR3 nucleotide sequence: TGCGCCAGCAGCTCACCGGGACAGGGTGCCAATGAGCAGTTCTTC.

V is TRBV11-2 and J is TRBJ2-7; 8 nucleotides line up with TRBD2. Germline values: CDR1 SGHAT, CDR2 FQNNGV. The V gene end was trimmed by 5 bases and the J gene end by 2 bases; junction bases not matched to a gene: 14. The CDR3 loop spans 17 amino acids. The CDR3 is CASSRIVWGREAYEQYF. The CDR3 DNA is TGTGCCAGCAGCCGAATTGTCTGGGGGCGGGAGGCCTACGAGCAGTACTTC.

The rearrangement uses TRBV20-1 and TRBJ2-7, with 7 nucleotides matching TRBD1. The CDR3 extends over 11 amino acids. Germline V gives CDR1 DFQATT, CDR2 SNEGSKA (reference sequence). V trimming: 6 bases; J trimming: 2 bases; junction bases outside the gene matches: 1. The CDR3 nucleotides read TGCAGTGCAGACAGGGCCTACGAGCAGTACTTC. Encoded protein: CSADRAYEQYF.

The chain has TRBV20-1 and TRBJ1-2; tentative D call: TRBD1 (6 bases). The CDR3 has 11 residues. Trimming stripped 5 bases from V and 8 bases from J, with 12 bases between. Germline V CDR1 and CDR2: DFQATT, SNEGSKA (reference sequence). The CDR3 DNA sequence: TGCAGTGCTCCGAACAGGGAAGGCTACACCTTC. As protein: CSAPNREGYTF.

The chain employs TRBV28 and TRBJ2-7, with 12 bases fitting TRBD1. The CDR3 totals 17 residues. Trimming at V came to 1 base and at J to 7 bases, leaving 11 bases not matched to a gene. CDR1 is MDHEN and CDR2 is SYDVKM in the germline V gene. Written as DNA, the CDR3 is TGTGCCAGCAGTTTATCTTTTCCCGGGACAGGGGGCCAAGAGCAGTACTTC. It is translated as CASSLSFPGTGGQEQYF.

This clone was recorded only once. The junction shows a germline mismatch at one end, possibly a read error. V is TRBV28 and J is TRBJ1-2; D is undetermined. This CDR3 region has 12 residues. Germline lookup yields CDR1 MDHEN and CDR2 SYDVKM. CDR3 region: CASSPQVYDYTF. DNA of the CDR3: TGTGCCAGCAGTCCCCAGGTGTATGACTACACCTTC.

The CDR3 coding sequence is TGTGCCACGAACCGGGATTTCAATCAGCCCCAGCATTTT. It specifies CATNRDFNQPQHF. The rearrangement links TRBV2 to TRBJ1-5; D ambiguous. Trimming took off 10 bases at V and 3 bases at J, with 13 bases between the two ends. The CDR3 has 13 amino acids. Per germline, CDR1 SNHLY and CDR2 FYNNEI. Full variable domain (outside the CDR3, taken from reference TRBV2 and TRBJ1-5): EPEVTQTPSHQVTQMGQEVILRCVPISNHLYFYWYRQILGQKVEFLVSFYNNEISEKSEIFDDQFSVERPDGSNFTLKIRSTKLEDSAMYFCATNRDFNQPQHFGDGTRLSIL.

The chain combines TRBV19 with TRBJ2-7; possibly TRBD1 for D (6 bases). Trimming shortened V by 5 bases and J by 2 bases, and 10 bases separated the two germline ends. Germline CDR1 is LNHDA and CDR2 is SQIVND (reference sequence). This CDR3 contains 13 residues. CDR3 loop: CASSGGQTYEQYF. In DNA, the CDR3 is TGTGCCAGTAGTGGAGGACAGACCTACGAGCAGTACTTC.

CDR3 coding DNA: TGTGCCAGTAGTGGTACTAGCGGGCGGTACAATGAGCAGTTCTTC. Translating gives CASSGTSGRYNEQFF. The chain links TRBV19 to TRBJ2-1; 9 nucleotides match TRBD2. In germline, CDR1 is LNHDA, CDR2 SQIVND (reference sequence). The junction had 6 bases not matched to a gene; V was cut back by 5 bases and J by 4 bases. The CDR3 sequence is 15 residues long.

The table lists this clone with a few counts. The rearrangement joins TRBV28 to TRBJ1-2; D possibly corresponds to TRBD1 (6 bases). Germline V gene data show CDR1 as MDHEN and CDR2 as SYDVKM. The CDR3 spans 14 residues. V was pared by 2 bases and J by 4 bases, with 11 bases between. The CDR3, as DNA: TGTGCCAGCAGTTTAGACGGGGGCGCCTATGGCTACACCTTC. It codes for CASSLDGGAYGYTF.

V is TRBV18 and J is TRBJ2-5; maybe TRBD2 (5 bases). The CDR3 is made up of 13 amino acids. CDR1 is KGHSH and CDR2 is LQKENI in the germline V gene. V was clipped by 2 bases and J by 4 bases, with 8 bases between them. This chain's CDR3 is CASSPGGLETQYF. Here the CDR3 DNA reads TGTGCCAGCTCACCAGGAGGACTAGAGACCCAGTACTTC.

The V call is TRBV7-9, the J call TRBJ2-5; TRBD2 is a possible D gene (5 bases). The germline gives CDR1 SEHNR, CDR2 FQNEAQ (reference sequence). The CDR3 totals 11 residues. With 5 bases removed from V and 5 bases from J, the gap between germline ends came to 6 bases. CDR3 coding DNA: TGTGCCAGCAGCCCGGGGGAGACCCAGTACTTC. Translation gives CASSPGETQYF.

The chain recombines TRBV9 with TRBJ1-2, with D perhaps TRBD1 (5 bases). Deletions cut 3 bases from V and 7 bases from J, with 13 bases between. The CDR3 runs to 13 residues. Looked up from germline, CDR1 is SGDLS and CDR2 is YYNGEE. CDR3 nucleotides: TGTGCCAGCAGCGGGACGGGGGGAGGTGGCTACACCTTC. Its protein product is CASSGTGGGGYTF.

Details on this clone: Its ends do not fully match the called genes, so a read error is possible. This CDR3 is CATSQGSGETQYF. In DNA, the CDR3 is TGTGCCACCAGTCAGGGGTCGGGGGAGACCCAGTACTTC. The chain uses TRBV2 and TRBJ2-5; perhaps TRBD1 as D (6 bases). This CDR3 contains 13 residues. Germline CDR1 is SNHLY and CDR2 is FYNNEI.

The V call is TRBV4-1, the J call TRBJ1-3; D not certain. The CDR3 is 15 residues long. The V gene lost 1 base and the J gene lost 0 bases, with 7 bases spanning the gap. Germline CDR1 is MGHRA and CDR2 is YSYEKL. This chain's CDR3 is CASSQVRASGNTIYF. CDR3 sequence (DNA): TGCGCCAGCAGCCAAGTTAGGGCCTCTGGAAACACCATATATTTT.

This chain uses TRBV4-2 with TRBJ2-3; 8 bases agree with TRBD2. V lost 1 base to trimming and J lost 3 bases; unmatched junction nucleotides: 3. Germline V gives CDR1 LGHNA, CDR2 YNFKEQ. The length of the CDR3 is 15 residues. In DNA form, the CDR3 reads TGTGCCAGCAGCCAAGGTGCGGGGGGTACAGATACGCAGTATTTT. Protein: CASSQGAGGTDTQYF.

V gene TRBV7-9 combines with J gene TRBJ1-1; maybe TRBD1 (6 bases). Trimming removed 7 bases from V and 1 base from J, with 16 bases in between. This CDR3 has 15 amino acids. Germline V gene sequence: CDR1 SEHNR, CDR2 FQNEAQ (reference sequence). The CDR3 here is CASMVRGTPNTEAFF. The CDR3 nucleotides are TGTGCCAGCATGGTCCGCGGGACACCGAACACTGAAGCTTTCTTT.

The chain recombines TRBV6-6 with TRBJ1-6; no clear D gene. Germline assignment: CDR1 MNHNY and CDR2 SVGAGI (reference sequence). Trimming left V 6 bases short and J 7 bases short, with 10 bases between. This CDR3 is 13 amino acids long. This CDR3 is CASSYNLNSPLHF. The CDR3 nucleotides are TGTGCCAGCAGCTACAACCTCAATTCACCCCTCCACTTT.

This sequence joins TRBV11-3 and TRBJ2-2; D is possibly TRBD2 (6 bases). The CDR3 is 15 amino acids. Germline V gene sequence: CDR1 SGHNT, CDR2 YENEEA. V shed 3 bases and J shed 0 bases, with 8 bases lying between them. The CDR3 DNA follows: TGTGCCAGCAGCTTTGGGACTCCGAACACCGGGGAGCTGTTTTTT. It codes for CASSFGTPNTGELFF.

The J gene is TRBJ2-7, the V gene TRBV2; tentatively, D is TRBD2 (5 bases). Germline assignment: CDR1 SNHLY and CDR2 FYNNEI. V was pared by 5 bases and J by 4 bases, with 9 bases between. The CDR3 spans 12 residues. The CDR3 here is CASSSSGYEQYF. CDR3 nucleotides: TGTGCCAGCAGTTCCTCGGGATACGAGCAGTACTTC.

The genes are TRBV27 and TRBJ2-1; 8 nucleotides line up with TRBD2. The V and J ends lost 3 bases and 2 bases, in that order; junction bases with no gene match: 3. Germline values: CDR1 MNHEY, CDR2 SMNVEV (reference sequence). The CDR3 consists of 15 residues. This chain's CDR3 is CASSFAGGTYNEQFF. As DNA, the CDR3 is TGTGCCAGCAGTTTCGCGGGAGGCACCTACAATGAGCAGTTCTTC.

This chain uses TRBV7-2 with TRBJ2-5; D unclear. This CDR3 contains 13 residues. Per the germline V gene, CDR1 is SGHTA and CDR2 is FQGNSA. V dropped 4 bases and J dropped 3 bases, with 9 bases sitting between them. The CDR3 sequence: CASSYAKEETQYF. The CDR3 coding sequence is TGTGCCAGCAGCTACGCGAAGGAAGAGACCCAGTACTTC.

J is TRBJ1-4 and V is TRBV13; D unclear. Trimming cost V 4 bases and J 7 bases, with 16 bases left between them. The length of the CDR3 is 15 residues. Germline CDR1 PRHDT, CDR2 FYEKMQ (reference sequence). The CDR3 here is CASSSPQTWGEKLFF. In DNA, the CDR3 is TGTGCCAGCAGCTCCCCTCAAACCTGGGGTGAAAAACTGTTTTTT.

The chain employs TRBV6-6 and TRBJ1-6, with 8 bases fitting TRBD1. J lost 7 bases, V lost 6 bases, and 5 bases had no gene match. CDR3 size: 14 residues. Germline V gene sequence: CDR1 MNHNY, CDR2 SVGAGI (reference sequence). Written as DNA, the CDR3 is TGTGCCAGCAGCCCCCAGGGGGCGAATTCACCCCTCCACTTT. Its translation is CASSPQGANSPLHF.